The clone carrying this T cell receptor (beta chain) appeared many times. Germline CDR1 SGHTA, CDR2 FQGNSA. The ends lost 3 bases at V and 8 bases at J; junction bases unmatched: 6. This CDR3 region has 13 residues. The sample comes from a study of Graves' ophthalmopathy and Graves' hyperthyroidism. Whole-study context: Peripheral blood was gathered at the point of initial diagnosis, before any treatment started.

Scientists amplified the TCR beta CDR3 regions from RNA transcripts. Following a first-round RT-PCR that used HTBI primers, a second-round multiplex PCR was carried out. One entry per CDR3 protein results from TCRdb running MiXCR on the multiplex PCR reads. This table has roughly 380,000 distinct CDR3 sequences, 15% appearing once. The chain joins TRBV7-2 to TRBJ1-1; 7 nucleotides align to TRBD1. The sample taken for sequencing was peripheral blood. The clonotype was recovered from a woman aged 18 to 35 with stable Graves' hyperthyroidism. This chain's CDR3 is CASSFRGGSEAFF. DNA of the CDR3: TGTGCCAGCAGCTTCAGGGGGGGCTCCGAAGCTTTCTTT.